Listed below are T cell receptor beta chains from one sample, sequenced in a study of T-cell memory formation after mild COVID-19. In TCRdb, the 5' RACE reads were re-called with MiXCR into one record per CDR3 protein. The sample has hundreds of thousands of distinct CDR3 sequences; roughly 21% are singletons. The sequencing sample was made of PBMCs or a T cell subset sorted from them (not recorded which). The receptors here all came from an adult woman who had mild COVID-19 (a few samples of this study predate the infection). Cell type and time point are not known. The CDR3 runs from the conserved cysteine through the conserved F or W. D genes are given only for firm matches. Clone size is given for some rows only: seen once, a few or many times, or a class if the clone is expanded.

V gene,D gene,J gene,clone size,CDR3 protein,CDR3 DNA
TRBV7-3,-,TRBJ2-1,-,CASSFLASAYNEQFF,TGTGCCAGCAGCTTTTTAGCGTCTGCCTACAATGAGCAGTTCTTC
TRBV7-8,-,TRBJ1-5,many,CASTLRGDFGPQHF,TGTGCCAGCACCTTAAGGGGGGATTTTGGGCCCCAGCATTTT
TRBV11-1,-,TRBJ2-1,-,CASSLGRSLYNEQFF,TGTGCCAGCAGCTTAGGCCGCAGCCTATACAATGAGCAGTTCTTC
TRBV29-1,-,TRBJ1-2,few,CSVAEQAVNYGYTF,TGCAGCGTGGCTGAACAGGCCGTTAACTATGGCTACACCTTC
TRBV7-8,-,TRBJ2-3,-,CASSPRLGTDTQYF,TGTGCCAGCAGCCCGCGCCTGGGGACAGATACGCAGTATTTT
TRBV7-6,TRBD1,TRBJ1-2,-,CASSPTTGDYGYTF,TGTGCCAGCAGCCCTACGACAGGGGACTATGGCTACACCTTC
TRBV29-1,-,TRBJ2-5,few,CSVEDFRGGRGETQYF,TGCAGCGTTGAAGATTTTAGGGGGGGCCGCGGGGAGACCCAGTACTTC
TRBV4-1,-,TRBJ1-1,few,CASSQGRQAKTAAFF,TGCGCCAGCAGCCAAGGACGACAGGCTAAGACAGCTGCTTTCTTT
TRBV3-1,TRBD2,TRBJ2-7,-,CASSYGRYYEQYF,TGTGCCAGCAGTTACGGGAGGTACTACGAGCAGTACTTC
TRBV11-2,TRBD1,TRBJ2-2,-,CASSLDHQGANTGELFF,TGTGCCAGCAGCTTAGATCACCAGGGGGCCAACACCGGGGAGCTGTTTTTT
TRBV4-1,-,TRBJ2-1,few,CASSQFAGYNEQFF,TGCGCCAGCAGCCAATTCGCTGGGTACAATGAGCAGTTCTTC
TRBV6-1,TRBD1,TRBJ1-1,-,CASRMDRVSYTEAFF,TGTGCCAGCAGGATGGACAGGGTTTCGTACACTGAAGCTTTCTTT
TRBV7-9,-,TRBJ2-7,many,CASSLSDSAYEQYF,TGTGCCAGCAGCTTATCGGATTCGGCCTACGAGCAGTACTTC
TRBV3-1,-,TRBJ1-3,-,CASSGLAGYGNTIYF,TGTGCCAGCAGCGGACTTGCAGGGTATGGAAACACCATATATTTT
TRBV27,TRBD2,TRBJ2-7,-,CASTLGLGGEQYF,TGTGCCAGCACTCTGGGACTAGGGGGCGAGCAGTACTTC
TRBV11-2,-,TRBJ2-3,few,CASSFHRSGVGTDTQYF,TGTGCCAGCAGCTTTCACCGGTCAGGGGTGGGCACAGATACGCAGTATTTT
TRBV6-1,-,TRBJ2-1,few,CASSVKGQGPYNEQFF,TGTGCCAGCAGTGTCAAGGGCCAGGGGCCGTACAATGAGCAGTTCTTC
TRBV25-1,TRBD1,TRBJ2-3,-,CASSIGQESTDTQYF,TGTGCCAGCAGTATCGGACAGGAGAGCACAGATACGCAGTATTTT
TRBV27,TRBD2,TRBJ2-2,few,CASSYQGGRVGELFF,TGTGCCAGCAGTTATCAAGGCGGGAGAGTCGGGGAGCTGTTTTTT
TRBV27,TRBD1,TRBJ1-1,-,CASSSHRGGEAFF,TGTGCCAGCAGTTCACACAGGGGAGGGGAAGCTTTCTTT
TRBV14,-,TRBJ2-2,few,CASSQGRVGLTGELFF,TGTGCCAGCAGCCAAGGACGGGTAGGACTGACCGGGGAGCTGTTTTTT
TRBV12-3/TRBV12-4,TRBD2,TRBJ2-1,-,CASREGRASSYNEQFF,TGTGCCAGCAGGGAGGGGAGGGCCTCGTCCTACAATGAGCAGTTCTTC
TRBV5-4,-,TRBJ1-2,-,CASSRTTGIYGYTF,TGTGCCAGCAGCCGAACTACAGGCATCTATGGCTACACCTTT
TRBV12-3/TRBV12-4,-,TRBJ1-2,-,CASSLSQRGYTF,TGTGCCAGCAGTTTAAGTCAACGTGGCTACACCTTC
TRBV29-1,-,TRBJ1-5,-,CSVGAEDQPQHF,TGCAGCGTTGGAGCGGAGGATCAGCCCCAGCATTTT
TRBV5-1,-,TRBJ2-1,-,CASSFVGYNEQFF,TGCGCCAGCAGCTTTGTTGGTTACAATGAGCAGTTCTTC